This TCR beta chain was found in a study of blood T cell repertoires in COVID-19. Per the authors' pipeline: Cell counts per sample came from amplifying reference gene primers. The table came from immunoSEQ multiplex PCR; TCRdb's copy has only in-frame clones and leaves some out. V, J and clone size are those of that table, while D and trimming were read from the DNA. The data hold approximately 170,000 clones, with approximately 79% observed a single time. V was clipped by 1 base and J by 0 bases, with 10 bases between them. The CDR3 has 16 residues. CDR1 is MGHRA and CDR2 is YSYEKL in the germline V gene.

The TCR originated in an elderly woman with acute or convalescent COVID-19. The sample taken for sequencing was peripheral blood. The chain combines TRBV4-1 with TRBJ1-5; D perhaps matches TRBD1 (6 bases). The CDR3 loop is CASSQGRGNSNQPQHF. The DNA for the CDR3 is TGCGCCAGCAGCCAAGGCAGGGGCAATAGCAATCAGCCCCAGCATTTT.